These T cell receptor beta chains were read from a single sample in a study of cytomegalovirus exposure and HLA in healthy donors. Assay used: immunoSEQ multiplex PCR; TCRdb lists only in-frame clones, some missing. The table lists some 200,000 clones, approximately 80% of them singletons, with 2.6% in the top ten. Sequencing was done on a sample of PBMCs. All receptors come from a woman in her forties or fifties in good health and CMV-seropositive. The conserved cysteine and the conserved F or W are not part of the CDR3 here. The order of the fields is V gene, J gene, CDR3 protein.

V: TRBV5-1; J: TRBJ1-2; CDR3: ASSFDINYGYT
V: TRBV27; J: -; CDR3: ASSIQGAAPYEQY
V: TRBV7-9; J: TRBJ1-2; CDR3: ASSSRQGRGGGYT
V: TRBV18; J: TRBJ2-5; CDR3: ASSKVPGTRETQH
V: TRBV28; J: TRBJ2-2; CDR3: ASTRGSNTGELF
V: TRBV6-1; J: TRBJ1-6; CDR3: ASLTQGWYNSPLH
V: TRBV19; J: TRBJ2-7; CDR3: ASSEGRGYEQY
V: TRBV28; J: TRBJ1-6; CDR3: ASSLSRDRNNSPLH
V: TRBV9; J: TRBJ2-3; CDR3: ASSPLAGGSTDTQY
V: TRBV5-1; J: TRBJ2-1; CDR3: ASSFGQGGYNEQF
V: TRBV6-4; J: TRBJ1-2; CDR3: ASRPGQGALYGYT
V: TRBV25-1; J: TRBJ1-2; CDR3: ASSGPGHGYT
V: TRBV5-6; J: TRBJ2-3; CDR3: ASRVRGRGAADTQY
V: TRBV25-1; J: TRBJ1-6; CDR3: ASSDGVTLH
V: TRBV4-3; J: TRBJ1-2; CDR3: ASSPNLYRGEGYT
V: TRBV4-1; J: TRBJ1-2; CDR3: ASSHVEGIYGYT
V: TRBV10-1; J: TRBJ1-4; CDR3: ASSFQGDEKLF
V: TRBV10-2; J: TRBJ1-1; CDR3: ASTRDTYTEAF
V: TRBV18; J: TRBJ2-1; CDR3: ASSPPAENEQF
V: TRBV2; J: TRBJ2-2; CDR3: ASSDPTSGGALSGELF
V: TRBV7-2; J: TRBJ2-3; CDR3: ASSTLLAGGPDTQY
V: TRBV7-9; J: TRBJ2-5; CDR3: ASRTAGGPLLETQY